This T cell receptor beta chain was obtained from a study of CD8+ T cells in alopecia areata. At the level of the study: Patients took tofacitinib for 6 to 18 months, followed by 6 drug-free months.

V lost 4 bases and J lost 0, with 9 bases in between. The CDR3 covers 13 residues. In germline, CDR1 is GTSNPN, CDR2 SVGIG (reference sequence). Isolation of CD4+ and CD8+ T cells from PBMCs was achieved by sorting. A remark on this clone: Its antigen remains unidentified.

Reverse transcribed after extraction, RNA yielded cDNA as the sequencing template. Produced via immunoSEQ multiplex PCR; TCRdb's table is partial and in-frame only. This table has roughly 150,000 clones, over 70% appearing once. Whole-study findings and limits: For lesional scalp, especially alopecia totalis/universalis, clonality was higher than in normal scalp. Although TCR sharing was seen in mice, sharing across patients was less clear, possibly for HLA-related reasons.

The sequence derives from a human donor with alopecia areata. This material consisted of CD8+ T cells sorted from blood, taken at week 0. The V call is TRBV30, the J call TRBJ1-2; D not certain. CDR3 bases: TGTGCCTGGACCCTGACAACTAACTATGGCTACACCTTC. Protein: CAWTLTTNYGYTF.